This TCR beta chain was found in a study of blood T cells in healthy people across ages. Germline values: CDR1 SGDLS, CDR2 YYNGEE. Deletions cut 3 bases from V and 0 bases from J, with 8 bases between. The CDR3 is made up of 14 amino acids. A minimum of 7 million PBMCs was isolated per sample. Sample-barcoded 5' priming and a J-beta primer mix drove a second PCR of roughly 6 to 12 cycles. TCRdb reanalysed the 5' RACE reads using MiXCR and keeps one entry per CDR3 protein. The sample yields more than 1,000,000 distinct CDR3 sequences, about 25% seen once. These records were also assigned to another study, of T cells of mothers and their children. From that report: Every microgram of extracted RNA entered cDNA synthesis, around 1.6 ug per 15 ul.

Material for sequencing was blood. The receptor's source is a girl aged 2-10 years in good health. The rearrangement links TRBV9 to TRBJ2-3; D unresolved. CDR3 residues: CASSGAHSTDTQYF. The CDR3 DNA is TGTGCCAGCAGCGGGGCCCACAGCACAGATACGCAGTATTTT.